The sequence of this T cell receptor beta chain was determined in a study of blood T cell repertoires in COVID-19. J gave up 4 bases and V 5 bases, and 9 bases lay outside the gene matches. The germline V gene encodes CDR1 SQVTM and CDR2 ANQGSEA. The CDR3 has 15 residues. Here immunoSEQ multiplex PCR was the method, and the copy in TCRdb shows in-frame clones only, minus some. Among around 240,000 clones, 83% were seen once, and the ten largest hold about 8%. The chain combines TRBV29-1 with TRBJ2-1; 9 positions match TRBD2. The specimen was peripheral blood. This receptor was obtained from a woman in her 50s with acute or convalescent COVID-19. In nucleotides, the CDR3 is TGCAGCGTTCACGGGTCGACTAGCGGTTACAATGAGCAGTTCTTC. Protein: CSVHGSTSGYNEQFF.